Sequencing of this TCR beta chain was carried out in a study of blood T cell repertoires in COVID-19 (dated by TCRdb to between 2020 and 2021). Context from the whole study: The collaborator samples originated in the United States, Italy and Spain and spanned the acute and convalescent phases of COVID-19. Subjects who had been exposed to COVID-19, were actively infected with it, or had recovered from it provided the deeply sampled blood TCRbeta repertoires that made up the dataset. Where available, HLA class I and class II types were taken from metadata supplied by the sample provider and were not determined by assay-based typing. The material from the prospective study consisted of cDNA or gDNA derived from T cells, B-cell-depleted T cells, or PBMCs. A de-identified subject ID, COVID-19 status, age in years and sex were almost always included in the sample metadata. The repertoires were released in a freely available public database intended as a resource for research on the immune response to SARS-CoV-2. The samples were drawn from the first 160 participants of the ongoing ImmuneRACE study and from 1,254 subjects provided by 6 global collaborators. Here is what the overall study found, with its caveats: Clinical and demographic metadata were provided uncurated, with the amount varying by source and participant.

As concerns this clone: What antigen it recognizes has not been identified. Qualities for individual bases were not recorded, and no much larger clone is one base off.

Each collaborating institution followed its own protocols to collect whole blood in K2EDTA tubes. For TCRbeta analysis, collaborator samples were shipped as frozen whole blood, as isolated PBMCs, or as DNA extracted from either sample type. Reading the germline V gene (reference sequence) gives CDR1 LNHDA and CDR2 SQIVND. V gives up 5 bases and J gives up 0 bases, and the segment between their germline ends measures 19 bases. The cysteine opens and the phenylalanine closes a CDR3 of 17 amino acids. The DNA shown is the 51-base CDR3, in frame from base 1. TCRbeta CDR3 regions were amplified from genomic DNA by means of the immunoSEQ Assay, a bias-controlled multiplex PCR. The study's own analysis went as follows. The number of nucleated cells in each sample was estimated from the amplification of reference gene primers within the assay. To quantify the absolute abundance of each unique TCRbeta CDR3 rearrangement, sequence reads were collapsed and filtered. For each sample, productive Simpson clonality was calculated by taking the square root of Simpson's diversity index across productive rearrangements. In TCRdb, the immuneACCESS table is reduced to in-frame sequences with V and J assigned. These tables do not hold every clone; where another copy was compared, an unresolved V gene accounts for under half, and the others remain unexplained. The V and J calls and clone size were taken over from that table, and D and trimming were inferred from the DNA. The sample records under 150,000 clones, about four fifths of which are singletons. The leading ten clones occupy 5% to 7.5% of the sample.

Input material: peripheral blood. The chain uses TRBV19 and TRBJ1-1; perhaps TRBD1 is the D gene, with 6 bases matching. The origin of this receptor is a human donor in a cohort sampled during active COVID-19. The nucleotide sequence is TGTGCCAGTAGTTCTTACACAGGGACGGCCCTGAACACTGAAGCTTTCTTT. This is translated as CASSSYTGTALNTEAFF.